These 4 T cell receptor beta chains came from one sample sequenced in a study of blood T cell repertoires in COVID-19. Libraries were prepared by immunoSEQ multiplex PCR; TCRdb keeps only in-frame clonotypes and omits some of them. The table records around 110,000 clones, about 64% of them present only once. The specimen was peripheral blood. The source of these receptors is a human donor with acute or convalescent COVID-19. The donor label of this sample is uncertain.

This clone was observed a few times. The gene calls are TRBV12-3 or TRBV12-4 and TRBJ2-2, with D perhaps matching TRBD1 (6 bases). V lost 4 bases to trimming and J lost 9 bases, with 9 bases between them. The CDR3 runs to 12 residues. CDR3 coding DNA: TGTGCCAGCAGTTCACAGGGCAGGGAGCTGTTTTTT. Translated, it gives CASSSQGRELFF.

V is TRBV18 and J is TRBJ1-3, with D perhaps TRBD1 (6 bases). CDR3 length: 15 amino acids. The germline V gene has CDR1 KGHSH and CDR2 LQKENI. V lost 5 bases and J lost 2, with 13 bases in between. DNA for the CDR3: TGTGCCAGCTCAGGCCAGGGGATGACTGGAAACACCATATATTTT. Encoded protein: CASSGQGMTGNTIYF.

This clone was observed once. The chain has TRBV27 and TRBJ2-1, with a possible D match to TRBD2 (6 bases). CDR3 size: 15 residues. The germline CDR1 and CDR2 sequences are MNHEY and SMNVEV (reference sequence). With 5 bases removed from V and 4 bases from J, the gap between germline ends came to 15 bases. In DNA, the CDR3 is TGTGCCAGCAGTGCCCGAGGAGGGGAATACAATGAGCAGTTCTTC. Amino acids: CASSARGGEYNEQFF.

This sequence joins TRBV7-9 and TRBJ1-1; no reliable D call. Germline V gene lookup returns CDR1 SEHNR and CDR2 FQNEAQ (reference sequence). Trimming took 0 bases from V and 2 from J, leaving 10 bases between them. The CDR3 is made up of 15 amino acids. CDR3 DNA: TGTGCCAGCAGCTTAGCGCTGGGTAGCAACACTGAAGCTTTCTTT. It encodes CASSLALGSNTEAFF.